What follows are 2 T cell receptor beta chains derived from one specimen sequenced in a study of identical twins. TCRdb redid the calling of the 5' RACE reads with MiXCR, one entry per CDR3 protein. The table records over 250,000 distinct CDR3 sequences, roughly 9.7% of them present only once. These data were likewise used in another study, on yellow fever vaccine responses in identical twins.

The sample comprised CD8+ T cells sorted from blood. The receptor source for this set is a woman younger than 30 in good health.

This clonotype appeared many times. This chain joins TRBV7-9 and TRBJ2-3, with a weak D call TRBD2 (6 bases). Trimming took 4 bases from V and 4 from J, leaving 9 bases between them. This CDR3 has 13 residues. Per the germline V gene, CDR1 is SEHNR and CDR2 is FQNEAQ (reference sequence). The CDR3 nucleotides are TGTGCCAGCAGCTCGGGAGTGTCAGATACGCAGTATTTT. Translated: CASSSGVSDTQYF.

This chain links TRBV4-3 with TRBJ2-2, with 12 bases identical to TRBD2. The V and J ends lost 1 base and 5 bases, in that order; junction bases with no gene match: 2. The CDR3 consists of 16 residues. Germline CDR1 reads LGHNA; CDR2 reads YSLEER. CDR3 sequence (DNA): TGCGCCAGCAGCCAAGTAGGGACTAGCGGGACCGGGGAGCTGTTTTTT. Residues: CASSQVGTSGTGELFF.